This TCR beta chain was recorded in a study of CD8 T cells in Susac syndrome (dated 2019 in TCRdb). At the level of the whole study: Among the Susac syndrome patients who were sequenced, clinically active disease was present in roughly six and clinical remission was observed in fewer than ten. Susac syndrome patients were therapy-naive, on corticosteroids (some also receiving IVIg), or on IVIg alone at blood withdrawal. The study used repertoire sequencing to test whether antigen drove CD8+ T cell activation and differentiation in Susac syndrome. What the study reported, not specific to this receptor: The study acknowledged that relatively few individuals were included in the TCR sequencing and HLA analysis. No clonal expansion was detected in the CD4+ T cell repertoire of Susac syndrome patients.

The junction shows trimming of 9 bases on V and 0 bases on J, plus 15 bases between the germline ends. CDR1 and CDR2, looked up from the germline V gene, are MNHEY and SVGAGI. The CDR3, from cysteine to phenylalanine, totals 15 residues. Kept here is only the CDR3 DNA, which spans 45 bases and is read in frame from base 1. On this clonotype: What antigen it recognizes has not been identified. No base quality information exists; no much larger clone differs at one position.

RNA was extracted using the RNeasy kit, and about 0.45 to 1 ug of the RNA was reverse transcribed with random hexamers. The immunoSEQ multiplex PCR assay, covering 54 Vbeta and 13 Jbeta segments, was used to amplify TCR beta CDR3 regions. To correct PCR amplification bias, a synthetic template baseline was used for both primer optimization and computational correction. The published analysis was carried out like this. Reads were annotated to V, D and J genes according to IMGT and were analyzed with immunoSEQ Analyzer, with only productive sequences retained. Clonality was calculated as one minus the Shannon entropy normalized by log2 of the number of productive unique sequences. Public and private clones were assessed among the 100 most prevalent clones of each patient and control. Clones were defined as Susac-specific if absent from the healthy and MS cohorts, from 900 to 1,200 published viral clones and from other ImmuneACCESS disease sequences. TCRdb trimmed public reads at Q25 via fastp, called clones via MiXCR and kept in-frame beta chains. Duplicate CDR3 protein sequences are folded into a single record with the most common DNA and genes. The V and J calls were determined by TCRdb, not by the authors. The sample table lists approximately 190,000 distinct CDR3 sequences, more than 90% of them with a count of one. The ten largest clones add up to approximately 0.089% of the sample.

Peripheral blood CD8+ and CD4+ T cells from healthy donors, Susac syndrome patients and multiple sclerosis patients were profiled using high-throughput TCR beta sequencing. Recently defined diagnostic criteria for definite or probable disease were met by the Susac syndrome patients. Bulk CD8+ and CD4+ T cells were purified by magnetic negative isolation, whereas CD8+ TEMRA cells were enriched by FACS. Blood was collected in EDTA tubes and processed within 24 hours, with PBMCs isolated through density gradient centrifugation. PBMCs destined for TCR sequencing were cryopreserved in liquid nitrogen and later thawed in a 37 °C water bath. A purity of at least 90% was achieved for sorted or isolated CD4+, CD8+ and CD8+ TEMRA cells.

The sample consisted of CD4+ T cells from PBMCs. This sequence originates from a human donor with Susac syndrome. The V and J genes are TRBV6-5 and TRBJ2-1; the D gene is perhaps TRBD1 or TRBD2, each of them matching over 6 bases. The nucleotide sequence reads TGTGCCAGTAGAGAGGGGGGTCCCTCCTACAATGAGCAGTTCTTC. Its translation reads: CASREGGPSYNEQFF.